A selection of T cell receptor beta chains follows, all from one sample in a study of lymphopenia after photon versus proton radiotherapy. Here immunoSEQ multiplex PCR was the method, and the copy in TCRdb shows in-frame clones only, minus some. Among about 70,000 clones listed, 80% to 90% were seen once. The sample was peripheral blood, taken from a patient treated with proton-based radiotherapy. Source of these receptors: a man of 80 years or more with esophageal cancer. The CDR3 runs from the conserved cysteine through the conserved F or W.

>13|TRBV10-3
CAISGQINQPQHF
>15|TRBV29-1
CSVESGTVMVTEAFF
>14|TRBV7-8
CASSLAGITGELFF
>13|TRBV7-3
CASSPDYSYEQYF
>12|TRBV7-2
CASLRLGGEQFF
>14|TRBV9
CASSVDLSSYEQYF
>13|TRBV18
CASSGGSTDTQYF
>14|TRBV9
CASSVNGGEDTQYF
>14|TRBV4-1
CASSQEPKLDTQYF
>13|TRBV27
CASRPTGLGGYTF
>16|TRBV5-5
CASSEGQGGPNQPQHF
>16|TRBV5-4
CASSPGITGEQETQYF
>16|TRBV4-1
CASTRGWGGETGELFF
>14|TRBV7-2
CASSLDRVTGELFF
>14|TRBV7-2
CASSFKGFSYGYTF
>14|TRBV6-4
CASRVGTANTEAFF
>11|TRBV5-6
CASSLLGPQHF
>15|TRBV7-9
CASSLGQGPFLEQYF
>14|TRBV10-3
CATGDRYSGNTIYF
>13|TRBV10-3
CAIRQTPNEKLFF
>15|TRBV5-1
CASSLVGPPPDEQYF
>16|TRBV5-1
CASSWGPSGSQETQYF
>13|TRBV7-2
CASSLFSGTEAFF
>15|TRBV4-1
CASSQDLTANYGYTF
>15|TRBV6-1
CASSEFYRVNTEAFF
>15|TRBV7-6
CASSVVGGASYEQYF
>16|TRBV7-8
CASSSRTVTDYNEQFF
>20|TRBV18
CASSPRSIGRGIVSTDTQYF
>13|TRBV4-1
CASSQRQGKTQYF
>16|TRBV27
CASSLGQGPFNYGYTF
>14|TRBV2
CASSVNRVNYGYTF
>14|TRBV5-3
CARSLQGSGNTIYF
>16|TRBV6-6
CASSFLISWHTGELFF
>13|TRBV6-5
CASGGGENTEAFF
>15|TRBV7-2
CASSLAWGGNQPQHF
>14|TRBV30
CAWSFGGPPREQYF
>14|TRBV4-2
CASSLRRGADEQYF
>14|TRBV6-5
CASSYKEGDYGYTF
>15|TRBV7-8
CASSLVAGDGNTIYF
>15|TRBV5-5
CASSVIGGGDQPQHF
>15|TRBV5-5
CASSLRGAGNEKLFF
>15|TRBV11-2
CASSLDRGRTDTQYF
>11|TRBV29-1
CSVVISRGYTF